The clone carrying this T cell receptor (beta chain) was found many times. Amplification targeted TCR beta CDR3 regions from RNA transcripts. A first-round RT-PCR of the TCR CDR3 used the HTBI primer set. TCRdb called the multiplex PCR reads again in MiXCR, with one record for every CDR3 protein. The sample includes approximately 300,000 distinct CDR3 sequences, roughly 17% of them seen just once. These data belong to a study of T cells in Graves' hyperthyroidism and ophthalmopathy. CDR3 length: 15 amino acids. After removal of 2 bases from V and 6 bases from J, the junction contained 8 bases not matched to a gene. Germline-derived CDR1 and CDR2 are KGHSH and LQKENI.

This TCR derives from a man aged 25 to 40 with Graves' hyperthyroidism. The source material was blood. The chain uses TRBV18 and TRBJ2-7; TRBD2 matches 9 bases. In DNA form, the CDR3 reads TGTGCCAGCTCACCATCCCTGGGACTAGCATTCGAGCAGTACTTC. Translated, it gives CASSPSLGLAFEQYF.